The 23 T cell receptor beta chains below all came from one sample that was sequenced in a study of CXCR3-negative and CXCR3-positive naive CD8 T cells. 5' RACE that incorporated UMI labels was used to prepare the TRB cDNA libraries. TCRdb re-analyzed the 5' RACE reads; it lists each CDR3 protein once, without DNA. This repertoire includes 69,000 or so distinct CDR3 sequences. Sequencing was performed on naive CXCR3- CD8+ T cells from blood. Noted subset: CD45RO-CCR7+CD27+CD95- naive CD8+ T cells lacking CXCR3 (TNR3-). These receptors were collected from a human donor in good health. Some clones in this sample may be carry-over from other donors' samples.

The chain couples TRBV5-1 to TRBJ2-7; lacking DNA, the TRBD2 call made by TCRdb goes unchecked. CDR1 is SGHRS and CDR2 is YFSETQ in the germline V gene. This CDR3 is 15 amino acids long. The CDR3 sequence: CASFPGAGATYEQYF.

The J gene is TRBJ2-7, the V gene TRBV27; the D gene TCRdb calls, TRBD1, cannot be checked with no DNA. This CDR3 spans 14 amino acids. In germline, CDR1 is MNHEY, CDR2 SMNVEV (reference sequence). The chain's CDR3 is CASRELQGAYEQYF.

The chain carries TRBV7-8 and TRBJ2-2; TCRdb reports TRBD1, a call that lacks DNA to check it against. Germline V lookup: CDR1 SGHVS, CDR2 FQNEAQ. There are 17 residues in the CDR3. The CDR3 is CASSSPEGGQGDGELFF.

This chain uses TRBV14 with TRBJ2-1; TCRdb selects TRBD2, and the lack of DNA leaves this call unchecked. The V gene's germline CDR1 is SGHDN and CDR2 FVKESK. This CDR3 contains 13 residues. The CDR3 spells CASSQGTFYEQFF.

The genes are TRBV7-9 and TRBJ2-5; TCRdb calls TRBD1, which cannot be checked without DNA. Germline CDR1 and CDR2: SEHNR and FQNEAQ (reference sequence). CDR3 length equals 18 residues. This CDR3 reads CASSLASRAQFAEETQYF.

This chain uses TRBV6-5 with TRBJ2-5; TCRdb selects TRBD1, and the lack of DNA leaves this call unchecked. Germline CDR1 MNHEY, CDR2 SVGAGI. The CDR3 extends over 11 amino acids. CDR3 sequence: CASSGGETQYF.

The chain has TRBV29-1 and TRBJ2-7; the TCRdb call, TRBD1, lacks DNA for checking. This CDR3 contains 15 residues. Germline CDR1 SQVTM, CDR2 ANQGSEA. CDR3 sequence reads: CSVAGTGFSSYEQYF.

The rearrangement joins TRBV7-6 to TRBJ1-1. Germline CDR1 SGHVS, CDR2 FNYEAQ. There are 14 residues in the CDR3. The chain's CDR3 is CASSLEEGLSEAFF.

V and J are TRBV4-2 and TRBJ2-1; TCRdb returns TRBD1, unconfirmable since there is no DNA. The germline V gene has CDR1 LGHNA and CDR2 YNFKEQ. The CDR3 covers 17 residues. The CDR3 region is CASSPLVGGGRGDEQFF.

The chain uses TRBV7-9 and TRBJ2-5; checking the TCRdb D call of TRBD1 is not possible without DNA. The CDR3 has 14 amino acids. CDR1 is SEHNR, CDR2 FQNEAQ, per germline (reference sequence). CDR3 loop: CASSEWGQQETQYF.

The chain is built from TRBV23-1 and TRBJ1-5; TCRdb outputs TRBD1, but without DNA this stays unchecked. TRBV23-1 carries the ORF label, with uncertain function. The CDR3 covers 12 residues. CDR3 loop: CASSQSGTDQHF.

The chain combines TRBV20-1 with TRBJ2-7. This CDR3 contains 12 residues. Germline values: CDR1 DFQATT, CDR2 SNEGSKA (reference sequence). This chain's CDR3 is CSAPTDTNEQYF.

V and J are TRBV29-1 and TRBJ2-3; TCRdb names TRBD2, which stays unverified in the absence of DNA. The CDR3 has 14 amino acids. The germline V gene encodes CDR1 SQVTM and CDR2 ANQGSEA. CDR3 region: CSVEPSGGANTQYF.

The chain recombines TRBV9 with TRBJ2-1. The CDR3 contains 15 residues. CDR1 SGDLS and CDR2 YYNGEE come from the germline V gene. The CDR3 protein is CASSESGSSYNEQFF. Combining the CDR3 with reference TRBV9 and TRBJ2-1 gives the whole variable domain DSGVTQTPKHLITATGQRVTLRCSPRSGDLSVYWYQQSLDQGLQFLIQYYNGEERAKGNILERFSAQQFPDLHSELNLSSLELGDSALYFCASSESGSSYNEQFFGPGTRLTVL.

V and J are TRBV29-1 and TRBJ2-2; lacking DNA, the TRBD1 call made by TCRdb goes unchecked. Germline assignment: CDR1 SQVTM and CDR2 ANQGSEA. This CDR3 has 14 residues. CDR3 sequence: CSVVPPGHTGELFF.

The chain couples TRBV7-2 to TRBJ2-7; without DNA, the TCRdb call of TRBD2 cannot be checked. Germline lookup yields CDR1 SGHTA and CDR2 FQGNSA. The length of the CDR3 is 13 residues. The CDR3 region is CASTLSGGTQQYF.

The chain is built from TRBV28 and TRBJ2-7. CDR1 and CDR2 (germline): MDHEN, SYDVKM. This CDR3 has 13 residues. The CDR3 loop reads CASSSSMTYEQYF.

The chain joins TRBV7-2 to TRBJ2-7; TCRdb indicates TRBD2, and absent DNA this call remains unverified. Germline CDR1 reads SGHTA; CDR2 reads FQGNSA. The CDR3 is made up of 15 amino acids. The CDR3 reads CASSSLAGGPYEQYF.

This chain joins TRBV7-9 and TRBJ2-3; TCRdb selects TRBD1, and the lack of DNA leaves this call unchecked. CDR1 is SEHNR and CDR2 is FQNEAQ in the germline V gene (reference sequence). The CDR3 is 16 residues long. Here the CDR3 reads CASSLVGGPPTDTQYF.

The gene calls are TRBV5-5 and TRBJ2-3; TCRdb's D gene call, TRBD1, goes unchecked for lack of DNA. Germline-derived CDR1 and CDR2 are SGHKS and YYEKEE (reference sequence). The length of the CDR3 is 18 residues. The CDR3 reads CASSLTAIGQGSTDTQYF.

This chain's CDR3 is CASSPPGQGAGTQHF. The chain combines TRBV7-9 with TRBJ1-5; TCRdb names TRBD1, which stays unverified in the absence of DNA. This CDR3 is built from 15 residues. The germline V gene encodes CDR1 SEHNR and CDR2 FQNEAQ (reference sequence). The entire variable domain, with the rest obtained from reference TRBV7-9 and TRBJ1-5, is as follows: DTGVSQNPRHKITKRGQNVTFRCDPISEHNRLYWYRQTLGQGPEFLTYFQNEAQLEKSRLLSDRFSAERPKGSFSTLEIQRTEQGDSAMYLCASSPPGQGAGTQHFGDGTRLSIL.

V is TRBV27 and J is TRBJ2-7; without DNA, the TCRdb call of TRBD2 cannot be checked. This CDR3 spans 15 amino acids. Germline values: CDR1 MNHEY, CDR2 SMNVEV (reference sequence). Here the CDR3 reads CASSYRGLNAYEQYF.

The V call is TRBV28, the J call TRBJ2-7; TCRdb lists TRBD1, though no DNA is available to test this call. Per germline, CDR1 MDHEN and CDR2 SYDVKM. The CDR3 covers 16 residues. The CDR3 sequence is CASSPTQGANSYEQYF.